One T cell receptor (beta chain) is described in this entry. Its antigen is currently unknown. CDR3 length: 13 amino acids. V was shortened by 3 bases and J by 3 bases, with 5 bases between the two germline ends. Germline V CDR1 and CDR2: SGHAT, FQDESV (reference sequence). The sample comes from a study of shared clonotypes between healthy human individuals. Data came from immunoSEQ multiplex PCR; TCRdb stores just in-frame clones and leaves some out. The sample lists more than 450,000 clones, more than 65% occurring once. Overall study results and limits: Sampling used blood alone; tissue repertoires probably differ.

Sequencing used PBMCs. The chain links TRBV11-1 to TRBJ2-2; no clear D. The clonotype originates from a middle-aged woman in good health. Some clones in this sample may be carry-over from other donors' samples. Written as DNA, the CDR3 is TGTGCCAGCAGCTTTGATTACACCGGGGAGCTGTTTTTT. Translated, it gives CASSFDYTGELFF.